A selection of T cell receptor beta chains follows, all from one sample in a study of blood T cells in healthy people across ages. Using its own MiXCR run on the 5' RACE reads, TCRdb lists one record per CDR3 protein. The sample holds more than 650,000 distinct CDR3 sequences, more than 25% seen once. This same sample was also part of a study on T cells of mothers and their children.

The sequenced sample was blood. All receptors derive from a boy between 5 and 17 years old in good health. Each CDR3 is given with its conserved first and last residue. A D gene is named only where the DNA matches it firmly. The listing skips clone size in some rows; elsewhere it reads once, few, many or a size class.

V gene	clone size	D gene	J gene	CDR3 protein	CDR3 DNA
TRBV12-3/TRBV12-4	.	TRBD1	TRBJ2-7	CASSLTSGTGVPEQYF	TGTGCCAGCAGTTTAACCTCCGGGACAGGGGTTCCCGAGCAGTACTTC
TRBV7-9	.	.	TRBJ2-7	CASSFYALGSYEQYF	TGTGCCAGCAGCTTCTACGCGTTAGGCTCCTACGAGCAGTACTTC
TRBV30	few	TRBD1	TRBJ1-2	CASQGQGANGYTF	TGTGCCTCCCAAGGGCAGGGGGCCAATGGCTACACCTTC
TRBV12-3/TRBV12-4	few	.	TRBJ2-6	CASTPLGAGANVLTF	TGTGCCAGCACCCCTCTCGGGGCAGGAGCCAACGTCCTGACTTTC
TRBV7-9	few	TRBD1	TRBJ2-7	CASSSTDRGEYF	TGTGCCAGCAGCTCAACCGACAGGGGTGAATACTTC
TRBV10-2	.	TRBD1	TRBJ2-7	CASSDSDRAPYEQYF	TGCGCCAGCAGTGACTCTGACAGGGCCCCCTACGAGCAGTACTTC
TRBV28	few	.	TRBJ1-5	CASSQVGRYQPQHF	TGTGCCAGCAGTCAGGTGGGGAGGTATCAGCCCCAGCATTTT
TRBV4-1	.	.	TRBJ2-7	CASSPTIKGTYEQYF	TGCGCCAGCAGCCCTACTATTAAGGGGACCTACGAGCAGTACTTC
TRBV6-5	.	.	TRBJ1-6	CASSYGRQNSPLHF	TGTGCCAGCAGTTACGGGCGGCAAAATTCACCCCTCCACTTT
TRBV12-3/TRBV12-4	once	TRBD1	TRBJ1-1	CASRGVTGEGDTEAFF	TGTGCCAGCAGAGGGGTGACAGGGGAGGGGGACACTGAAGCTTTCTTT
TRBV5-1	.	TRBD1	TRBJ2-2	CASGTALTGELFF	TGCGCCAGCGGGACAGCTCTCACCGGGGAGCTGTTTTTT
TRBV5-5	few	.	TRBJ1-6	CASSFESGSGMRNSPLHF	TGTGCCAGCAGCTTCGAATCAGGGTCAGGTATGAGGAATTCACCCCTCCACTTT
TRBV5-1	few	.	TRBJ1-3	CASSGASAGNTIYF	TGCGCCAGCAGCGGGGCTTCGGCTGGAAACACCATATATTTT
TRBV7-2	.	.	TRBJ2-4	CASSPYFRGSIAKNIQHF	TGTGCCAGCAGCCCGTATTTCCGGGGGTCTATAGCCAAAAACATTCAGCACTTC
TRBV14	.	TRBD2	TRBJ2-1	CASSHSPGLAYNEQFF	TGTGCCAGCAGCCACTCACCGGGACTAGCTTACAATGAGCAGTTCTTC
TRBV11-2	.	TRBD1	TRBJ2-1	CASRFQGGENNEQFF	TGTGCCAGCCGCTTTCAAGGGGGCGAGAACAATGAGCAGTTCTTC
TRBV5-1	few	.	TRBJ1-1	CASSWTDLNTEAFF	TGCGCCAGCAGCTGGACCGACCTGAACACTGAAGCTTTCTTT
TRBV4-1	few	.	TRBJ2-5	CASSQVGVKETQYF	TGCGCCAGCAGCCAGGTCGGGGTTAAAGAGACCCAGTACTTC
TRBV7-9	.	.	TRBJ1-2	CASSAQALQYGYTF	TGTGCCAGCAGCGCACAAGCTCTCCAGTATGGCTACACCTTC
TRBV29-1	once	TRBD2	TRBJ2-3	CSVLGLAGDSDTQYF	TGCAGCGTTTTAGGGCTAGCGGGAGACTCAGATACGCAGTATTTT
TRBV5-1	.	.	TRBJ1-4	CASSLVATGREKLFF	TGCGCCAGCAGCTTGGTCGCTACAGGGCGTGAAAAACTGTTTTTT
TRBV6-6	.	.	TRBJ2-7	CASSYIDDQYF	TGTGCCAGCAGTTACATTGACGACCAGTACTTC
TRBV15	few	.	TRBJ2-3	CATSRTTGRVYTDTQYF	TGTGCCACCAGCAGAACGACGGGACGGGTATACACAGATACGCAGTATTTT
TRBV6-5	.	.	TRBJ2-7	CASSPAGHISYEQYF	TGTGCCAGCAGCCCCGCGGGACACATCTCCTACGAGCAGTACTTC
TRBV6-6	.	TRBD2	TRBJ2-5	CASSYESGAETQYF	TGTGCCAGCAGTTATGAGAGCGGGGCGGAGACCCAGTACTTC
TRBV5-1	.	.	TRBJ1-3	CASSLEGTYSGNTIYF	TGCGCCAGCAGCTTGGAAGGGACTTACTCTGGAAACACCATATATTTT
TRBV12-5	few	.	TRBJ1-2	CASGSDRDRWDYTF	TGTGCTAGTGGTTCGGACCGGGACCGCTGGGACTACACCTTC
TRBV19	.	.	TRBJ1-1	CASMRTLNTGALF	TGTGCCAGTATGAGGACACTGAACACTGGAGCTCTCTTT
TRBV6-1	few	TRBD1	TRBJ1-6	CASSEWTGRPSPLHF	TGTGCCAGCAGTGAATGGACAGGGAGGCCTTCACCCCTCCACTTT
TRBV5-1	.	.	TRBJ2-7	CASRVTSHISYEQYF	TGCGCCAGCAGGGTGACAAGCCATATATCCTACGAGCAGTACTTC
TRBV4-1	.	.	TRBJ1-4	CASSPPVAAATNEKLFF	TGCGCCAGCAGCCCCCCCGTAGCTGCTGCAACTAATGAAAAACTGTTTTTT
TRBV6-5	few	.	TRBJ1-4	CASSYRAGPYHEKLFF	TGTGCCAGCAGTTACCGGGCAGGACCGTACCATGAAAAACTGTTTTTT
TRBV4-2	.	.	TRBJ1-6	CASSQDSGEENSPLHF	TGTGCCAGCAGCCAAGACTCAGGCGAAGAGAATTCACCCCTCCACTTT
TRBV11-2	.	.	TRBJ1-4	CASSRPRVSTNEKLFF	TGTGCCAGCAGCCGTCCCAGGGTGTCAACTAATGAAAAACTGTTTTTT
TRBV7-3	.	TRBD2	TRBJ2-5	CASSLLSGGIRETQYF	TGTGCCAGCAGCTTACTTAGCGGGGGGATTCGAGAGACCCAGTACTTC
TRBV24-1	.	.	TRBJ2-1	CATSDLKAEFYNEQFF	TGTGCCACCAGTGATTTAAAGGCAGAATTCTACAATGAACAGTTCTTC
TRBV20-1	many	TRBD2	TRBJ2-5	CSARDGLAKTQYF	TGCAGTGCTAGAGATGGACTAGCGAAGACCCAGTACTTC
TRBV2	few	.	TRBJ2-2	CASSSGLTGELFF	TGTGCCAGCTCCTCGGGGCTCACCGGGGAGCTGTTTTTT
TRBV10-3	.	.	TRBJ1-2	CATGPASSNYGYTF	TGTGCCACCGGCCCGGCATCTTCTAACTATGGCTACACCTTC
TRBV12-3/TRBV12-4	few	.	TRBJ2-5	CASSLGTSDVETQYF	TGTGCCAGCAGTTTAGGGACTTCGGACGTGGAGACCCAGTACTTC
TRBV7-9	.	TRBD1	TRBJ2-3	CASSPRQGRDTQYF	TGTGCCAGCAGCCCCCGACAGGGACGTGATACGCAGTATTTT
TRBV9	.	TRBD2	TRBJ2-1	CASSRGLADYNEQFF	TGTGCCAGCAGCCGAGGACTAGCGGACTACAATGAGCAGTTCTTC
TRBV20-1	.	.	TRBJ2-1	CSARDPGTDYNEQFF	TGCAGTGCTAGAGATCCAGGGACGGACTACAATGAGCAGTTCTTC
TRBV20-1	.	TRBD1	TRBJ2-1	CSAAGQGGDEQFF	TGCAGTGCTGCCGGACAGGGCGGGGATGAGCAGTTCTTC
TRBV12-3/TRBV12-4	.	.	TRBJ2-7	CASSLPSSSPEQYF	TGTGCCAGCAGTTTGCCTTCCTCTTCCCCCGAGCAGTACTTC
TRBV12-3/TRBV12-4	.	.	TRBJ2-5	CASSLAIGIGETQYF	TGTGCCAGCAGTTTAGCGATTGGGATCGGGGAGACCCAGTACTTC
TRBV3-1	few	.	TRBJ2-5	CASRLTRAEETQYF	TGTGCCAGCAGACTAACTAGAGCCGAAGAGACCCAGTACTTC
TRBV29-1	few	TRBD1	TRBJ2-7	CSGLGGQGAYEQYF	TGCAGCGGCCTAGGCGGACAGGGCGCCTACGAGCAGTACTTC
TRBV4-2	few	.	TRBJ1-4	CASSQDQNEGVQEKLFF	TGTGCCAGCAGCCAAGACCAAAACGAGGGGGTACAGGAAAAACTGTTTTTT
TRBV3-1	.	.	TRBJ1-2	CASSLWNQVPLYGYTF	TGTGCCAGCAGCCTATGGAATCAAGTACCCCTCTATGGCTACACCTTC